This T cell receptor beta chain was sequenced during a study of T cells in localized non-small cell lung cancer. Study-level findings and limits: In adjacent lung, a median about 54 of the top 100 tumor clones were found. Uninvolved nearby lung showed the greatest T cell clonality, exceeding that found in tumor.

The table came from immunoSEQ multiplex PCR; TCRdb's copy has only in-frame clones and leaves some out. The table shows under 2,000 clones, with roughly 21% occurring only once. Germline loops: CDR1 SQVTM, CDR2 ANQGSEA. The CDR3 has 16 residues. V lost 6 bases to trimming and J lost 2 bases; unmatched junction nucleotides: 6. Points on this clone: Its antigen is undetermined.

The V call is TRBV29-1, the J call TRBJ2-1, with 14 bases lining up with TRBD2. The source was lung tumor tissue, collected before any cancer treatment. This TCR was recovered from an older male donor with stage II squamous cell lung carcinoma. Written as DNA, the CDR3 is TGCAGCGTCCCCGGGACTAGCGGGGGTGCCTACAATGAGCAGTTCTTC. As protein: CSVPGTSGGAYNEQFF.